A selection of T cell receptor beta chains follows, all from one sample in a study of blood T cells in healthy people across ages. TCRdb re-called the 5' RACE reads with MiXCR, one entry per CDR3 protein. The sample holds about 1.6 million distinct CDR3 sequences; roughly 30% are singletons and the top ten take approximately 11%. The source material was blood. Receptors were obtained from a young woman in good health. Each CDR3 is given with its conserved first and last residue.

>14|TRBJ2-3|TRBV5-1
CASSSRQSTDTLYF
>14|TRBJ1-2|TRBV11-2
CASSSNQMGYGYTF
>15|TRBJ2-1|TRBV6-1
CASSEGLISYNEQFF
>11|TRBJ2-7|TRBV30
CAWRGSYEQYF
>13|TRBJ2-5|TRBV7-3
CASSLSREGTQYF
>14|TRBJ1-2|TRBV5-1
CASSSDRGLNGYTF
>14|TRBJ2-7|TRBV20-1
CSATSVGGSYEQYF
>17|TRBJ2-6|TRBV6-5
CASSSARGITGANVLTF
>15|TRBJ2-7|TRBV11-2
CASSSTDRGTYEQYF
>15|TRBJ2-1|TRBV5-1
CASSFSSDTYNEQFF
>17|TRBJ2-3|TRBV20-1
CSAVPGQGVEGTDTQYF
>15|TRBJ2-3|TRBV7-2
CASSLAIGGTDTQYF
>14|TRBJ1-1|TRBV7-9
CASSWTGGNTEAFF
>15|TRBJ2-6|TRBV18
CASSPTALGANVLTF
>18|TRBJ2-1|TRBV11-2
CASSLTSGGPLAFNEQFF
>13|TRBJ2-3|TRBV29-1
CSVDPTYTDTQYF
>14|TRBJ2-1|TRBV7-2
CANRPGLSYNEQFF
>15|TRBJ2-1|TRBV5-1
CASSLLQGPDNEQFF
>17|TRBJ2-1|TRBV7-9
CASSHSTGTSGYNEQFF
>15|TRBJ1-5|TRBV6-1
CATLTRDRVVQPQHF
>14|TRBJ1-2|TRBV4-1
CASSPGRGRGGYTF
>15|TRBJ1-2|TRBV27
CASCPYAGMNYGYTF
>11|TRBJ1-2|TRBV6-4
CASSEGFGYTF
>20|TRBJ2-5|TRBV4-2
CASSQDYDATSGRAGETQYF
>13|TRBJ2-1|TRBV15
CATSRDVVNEQFF
>15|TRBJ2-7|TRBV5-1
CASSLASLDSYEQYF
>16|TRBJ2-5|TRBV14
CASSHLGTRQGETQYF
>13|TRBJ2-1|TRBV7-9
CASSLEAVDEQFF
>14|TRBJ1-4|TRBV5-6
CASSFFKATEKLFF
>16|TRBJ2-1|TRBV12-3/TRBV12-4
CASSLDPLTSYNEQFF
>14|TRBJ2-5|TRBV7-8
CVSSGLKGAREQYF
>15|TRBJ1-4|TRBV7-6
CASSLEPGGNEKLFF